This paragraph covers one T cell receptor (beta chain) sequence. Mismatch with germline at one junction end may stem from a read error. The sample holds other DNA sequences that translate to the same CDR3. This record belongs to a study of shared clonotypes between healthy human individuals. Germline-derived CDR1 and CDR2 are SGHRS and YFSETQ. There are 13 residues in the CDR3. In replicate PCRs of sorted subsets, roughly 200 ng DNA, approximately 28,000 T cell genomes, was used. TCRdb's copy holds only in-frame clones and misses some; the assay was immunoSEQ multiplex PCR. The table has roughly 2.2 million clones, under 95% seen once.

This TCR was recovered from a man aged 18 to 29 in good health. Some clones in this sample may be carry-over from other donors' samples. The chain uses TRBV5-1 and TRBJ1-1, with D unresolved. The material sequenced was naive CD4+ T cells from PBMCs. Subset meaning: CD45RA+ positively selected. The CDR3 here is CASSLDPNSEAFF. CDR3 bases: TGCGCCAGCAGCTTGGATCCGAACAGTGAAGCTTTCTTT.